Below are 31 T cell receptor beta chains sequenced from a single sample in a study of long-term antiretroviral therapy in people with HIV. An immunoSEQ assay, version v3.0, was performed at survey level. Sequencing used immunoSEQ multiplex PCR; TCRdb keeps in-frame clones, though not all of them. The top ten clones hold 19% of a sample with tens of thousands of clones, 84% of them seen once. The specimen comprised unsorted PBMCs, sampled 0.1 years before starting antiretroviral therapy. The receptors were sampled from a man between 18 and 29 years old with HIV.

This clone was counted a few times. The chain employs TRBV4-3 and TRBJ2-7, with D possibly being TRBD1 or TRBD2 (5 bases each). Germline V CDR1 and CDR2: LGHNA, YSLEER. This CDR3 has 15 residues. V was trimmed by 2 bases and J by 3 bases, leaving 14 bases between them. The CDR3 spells CASSQPAGRDYEQYF. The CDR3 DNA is TGCGCCAGCAGCCAACCCGCGGGCAGGGACTACGAGCAGTACTTC.

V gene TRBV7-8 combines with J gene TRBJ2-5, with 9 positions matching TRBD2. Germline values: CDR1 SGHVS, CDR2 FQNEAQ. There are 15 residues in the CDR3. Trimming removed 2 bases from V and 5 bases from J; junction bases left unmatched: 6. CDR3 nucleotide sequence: TGTGCCAGCAGCTTAAGGCTAGCGGGAAAGGAGACCCAGTACTTC. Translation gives CASSLRLAGKETQYF.

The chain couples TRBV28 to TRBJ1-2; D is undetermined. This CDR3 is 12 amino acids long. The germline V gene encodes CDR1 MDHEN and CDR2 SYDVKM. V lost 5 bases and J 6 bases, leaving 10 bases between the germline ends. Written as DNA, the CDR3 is TGTGCCAGCAGTCAGAGGTGGGATGGCTACACCTTC. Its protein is CASSQRWDGYTF.

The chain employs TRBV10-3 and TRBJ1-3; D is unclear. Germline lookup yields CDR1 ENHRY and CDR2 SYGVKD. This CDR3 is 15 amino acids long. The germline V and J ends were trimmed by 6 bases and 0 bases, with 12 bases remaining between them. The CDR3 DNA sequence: TGTGCCATCAGGGAAGAGTTAGTCTCTGGAAACACCATATATTTT. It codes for CAIREELVSGNTIYF.

The CDR3 region is CASSPVGIQETQYF. The DNA for the CDR3 is TGTGCCAGCAGCCCCGTTGGGATCCAAGAGACCCAGTACTTC. This rearrangement joins TRBV11-2 to TRBJ2-5; unclear D gene. This CDR3 has 14 residues. CDR1 and CDR2 from the germline V gene are SGHAT and FQNNGV. V lost 5 bases and J 1 base, leaving 11 bases between the germline ends.

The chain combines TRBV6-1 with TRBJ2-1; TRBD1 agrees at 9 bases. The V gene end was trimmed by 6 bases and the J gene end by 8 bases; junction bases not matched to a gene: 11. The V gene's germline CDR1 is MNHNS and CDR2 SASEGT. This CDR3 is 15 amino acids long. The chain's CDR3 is CASRSTGTGMHEQFF. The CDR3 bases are TGTGCCAGCAGATCCACCGGGACAGGGATGCATGAGCAGTTCTTC.

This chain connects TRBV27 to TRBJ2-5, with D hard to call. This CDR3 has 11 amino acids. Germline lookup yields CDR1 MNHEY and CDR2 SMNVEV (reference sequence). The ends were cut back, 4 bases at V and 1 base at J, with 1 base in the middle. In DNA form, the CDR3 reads TGTGCCAGCAGTTCCCAAGAGACCCAGTACTTC. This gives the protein CASSSQETQYF.

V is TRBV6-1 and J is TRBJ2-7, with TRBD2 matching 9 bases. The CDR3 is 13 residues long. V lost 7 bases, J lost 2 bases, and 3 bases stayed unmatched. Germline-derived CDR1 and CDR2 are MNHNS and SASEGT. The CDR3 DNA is TGTGCCAGCATAGAGCGGGAGGCCTACGAGCAGTACTTC. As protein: CASIEREAYEQYF.

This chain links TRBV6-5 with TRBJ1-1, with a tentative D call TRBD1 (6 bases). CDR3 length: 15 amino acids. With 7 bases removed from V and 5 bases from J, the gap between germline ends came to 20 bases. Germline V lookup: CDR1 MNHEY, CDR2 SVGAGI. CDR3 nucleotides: TGTGCCAGCATAAACCCCAGGGGCCGGGGGACTGAAGCTTTCTTT. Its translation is CASINPRGRGTEAFF.

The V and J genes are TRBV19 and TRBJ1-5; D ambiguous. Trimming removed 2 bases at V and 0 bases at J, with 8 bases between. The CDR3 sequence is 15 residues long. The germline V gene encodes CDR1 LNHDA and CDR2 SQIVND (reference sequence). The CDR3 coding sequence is TGTGCCAGTAGTATATTCGGGGATAGCAATCAGCCCCAGCATTTT. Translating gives CASSIFGDSNQPQHF.

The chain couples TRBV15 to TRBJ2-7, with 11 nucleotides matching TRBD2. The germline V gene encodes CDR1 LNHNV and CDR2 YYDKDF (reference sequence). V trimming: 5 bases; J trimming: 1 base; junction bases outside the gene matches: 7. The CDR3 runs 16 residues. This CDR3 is CATSVTGTSGSYEQYF. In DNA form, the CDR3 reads TGTGCCACCAGCGTCACTGGGACTAGCGGTTCCTACGAGCAGTACTTC. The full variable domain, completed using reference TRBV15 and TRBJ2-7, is DAMVIQNPRYQVTQFGKPVTLSCSQTLNHNVMYWYQQKSSQAPKLLFHYYDKDFNNEADTPDNFQSRRPNTSFCFLDIRSPGLGDTAMYLCATSVTGTSGSYEQYFGPGTRLTVT.

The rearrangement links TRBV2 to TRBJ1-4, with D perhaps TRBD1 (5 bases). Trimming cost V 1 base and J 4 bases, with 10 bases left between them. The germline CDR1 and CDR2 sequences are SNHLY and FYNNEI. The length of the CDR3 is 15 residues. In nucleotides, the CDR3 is TGTGCCAGCAGTGAAGGTTCAGGGTTTAATGAAAAACTGTTTTTT. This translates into CASSEGSGFNEKLFF.

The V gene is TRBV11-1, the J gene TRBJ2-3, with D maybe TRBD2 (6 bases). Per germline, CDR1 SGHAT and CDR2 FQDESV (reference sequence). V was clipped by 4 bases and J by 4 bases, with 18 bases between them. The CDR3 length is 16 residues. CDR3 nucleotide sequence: TGTGCCAGCAGCTCACGTTTTCGGGGCGGGGCAGATACGCAGTATTTT. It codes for CASSSRFRGGADTQYF.

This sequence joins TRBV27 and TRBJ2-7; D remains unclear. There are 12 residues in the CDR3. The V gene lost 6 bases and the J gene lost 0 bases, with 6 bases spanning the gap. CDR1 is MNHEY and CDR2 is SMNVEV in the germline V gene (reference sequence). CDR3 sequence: CASRGSSYEQYF. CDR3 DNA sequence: TGTGCCAGCAGAGGGTCCTCCTACGAGCAGTACTTC.

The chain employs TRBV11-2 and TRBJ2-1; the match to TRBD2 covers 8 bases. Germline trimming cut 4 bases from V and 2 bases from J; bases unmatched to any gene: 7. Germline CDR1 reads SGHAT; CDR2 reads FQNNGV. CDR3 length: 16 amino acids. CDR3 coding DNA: TGTGCCAGCAGCTCGCCGGGACTAGGCCCCTACAATGAGCAGTTCTTC. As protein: CASSSPGLGPYNEQFF. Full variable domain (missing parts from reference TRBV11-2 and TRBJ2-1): EAGVAQSPRYKIIEKRQSVAFWCNPISGHATLYWYQQILGQGPKLLIQFQNNGVVDDSQLPKDRFSAERLKGVDSTLKIQPAKLEDSAVYLCASSSPGLGPYNEQFFGPGTRLTVL.

CDR3 in amino acids: CASSFYRPEVGEKLFF. As DNA, the CDR3 is TGTGCCAGCAGTTTCTATCGCCCGGAGGTGGGTGAAAAACTGTTTTTT. The chain employs TRBV27 and TRBJ1-4; D uncertain. In germline, CDR1 is MNHEY, CDR2 SMNVEV (reference sequence). V was pared by 3 bases and J by 7 bases, with 18 bases between. This CDR3 has 16 amino acids. The whole variable domain, filled in from reference TRBV27 and TRBJ1-4, reads EAQVTQNPRYLITVTGKKLTVTCSQNMNHEYMSWYRQDPGLGLRQIYYSMNVEVTDKGDVPEGYKVSRKEKRNFPLILESPSPNQTSLYFCASSFYRPEVGEKLFFGSGTQLSVL.

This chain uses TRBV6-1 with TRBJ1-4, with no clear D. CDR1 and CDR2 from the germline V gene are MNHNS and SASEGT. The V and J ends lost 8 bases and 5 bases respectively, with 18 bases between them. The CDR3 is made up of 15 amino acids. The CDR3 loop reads CASSLILNGNEKLFF. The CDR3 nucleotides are TGTGCCAGCTCCCTCATACTAAACGGGAATGAAAAACTGTTTTTT.

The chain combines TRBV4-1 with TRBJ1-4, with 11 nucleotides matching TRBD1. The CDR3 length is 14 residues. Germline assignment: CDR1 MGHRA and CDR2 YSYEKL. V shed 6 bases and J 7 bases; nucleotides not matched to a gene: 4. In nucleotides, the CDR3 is TGCGCCAGCAGACCCGGGACAGGGGGTGAAAAACTGTTTTTT. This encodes CASRPGTGGEKLFF.

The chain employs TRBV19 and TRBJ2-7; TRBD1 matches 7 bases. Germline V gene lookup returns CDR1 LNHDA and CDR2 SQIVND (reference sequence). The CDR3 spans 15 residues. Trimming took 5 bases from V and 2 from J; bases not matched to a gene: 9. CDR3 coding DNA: TGTGCCAGTAGTCCCCAGGACAGGCCAACCTACGAGCAGTACTTC. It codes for CASSPQDRPTYEQYF.

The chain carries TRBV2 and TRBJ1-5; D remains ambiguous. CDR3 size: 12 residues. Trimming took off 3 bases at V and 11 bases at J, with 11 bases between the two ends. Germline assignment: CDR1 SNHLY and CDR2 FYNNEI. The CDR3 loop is CASSDGQAAQHF. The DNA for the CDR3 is TGTGCCAGCAGTGATGGCCAGGCAGCCCAGCATTTT.

This chain's CDR3 is CASSVEAGQGVEKLFF. The CDR3 nucleotides are TGTGCCAGCAGCGTAGAGGCGGGACAGGGAGTTGAAAAACTGTTTTTT. This rearrangement joins TRBV9 to TRBJ1-4, with TRBD1 matching 9 bases. Germline CDR1 and CDR2: SGDLS and YYNGEE. Unmatched junction bases numbered 7, after V lost 0 bases and J lost 7 bases. The CDR3 length is 16 residues.

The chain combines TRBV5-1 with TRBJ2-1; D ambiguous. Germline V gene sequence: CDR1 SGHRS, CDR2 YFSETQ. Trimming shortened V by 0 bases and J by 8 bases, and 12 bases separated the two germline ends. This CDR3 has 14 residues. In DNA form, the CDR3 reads TGCGCCAGCAGCTTGGAGCCCCGCGATGATGAGCAGTTCTTC. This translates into CASSLEPRDDEQFF.

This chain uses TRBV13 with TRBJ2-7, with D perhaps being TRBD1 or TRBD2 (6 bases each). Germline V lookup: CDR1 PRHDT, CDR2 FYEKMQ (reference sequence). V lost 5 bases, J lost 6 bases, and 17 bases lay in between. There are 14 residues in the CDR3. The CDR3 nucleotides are TGTGCCAGCAGCCCGGGGGCCGGACCGACCGAGCAGTACTTC. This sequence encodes CASSPGAGPTEQYF. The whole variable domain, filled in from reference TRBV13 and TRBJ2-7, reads AAGVIQSPRHLIKEKRETATLKCYPIPRHDTVYWYQQGPGQDPQFLISFYEKMQSDKGSIPDRFSAQQFSDYHSELNMSSLELGDSALYFCASSPGAGPTEQYFGPGTRLTVT.

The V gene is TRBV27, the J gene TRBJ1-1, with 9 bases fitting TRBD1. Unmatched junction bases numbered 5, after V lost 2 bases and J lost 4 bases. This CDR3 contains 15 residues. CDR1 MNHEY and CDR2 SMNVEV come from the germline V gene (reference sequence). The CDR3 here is CASSLDTGGFTEAFF. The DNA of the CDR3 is TGTGCCAGCAGTTTAGACACAGGGGGCTTCACTGAAGCTTTCTTT.

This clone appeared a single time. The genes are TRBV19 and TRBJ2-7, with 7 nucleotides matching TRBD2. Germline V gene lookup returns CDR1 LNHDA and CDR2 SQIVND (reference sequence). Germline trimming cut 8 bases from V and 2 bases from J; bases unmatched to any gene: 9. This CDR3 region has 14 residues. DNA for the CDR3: TGTGCCAGTCGTCGAGCGGGGACCCCCTACGAGCAGTACTTC. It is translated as CASRRAGTPYEQYF.

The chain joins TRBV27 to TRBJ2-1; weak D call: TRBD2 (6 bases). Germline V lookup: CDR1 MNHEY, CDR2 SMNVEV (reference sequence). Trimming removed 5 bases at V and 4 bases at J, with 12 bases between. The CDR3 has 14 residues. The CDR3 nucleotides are TGTGCCAGCAGTCTTAAGGGGACTTACAATGAGCAGTTCTTC. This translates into CASSLKGTYNEQFF.

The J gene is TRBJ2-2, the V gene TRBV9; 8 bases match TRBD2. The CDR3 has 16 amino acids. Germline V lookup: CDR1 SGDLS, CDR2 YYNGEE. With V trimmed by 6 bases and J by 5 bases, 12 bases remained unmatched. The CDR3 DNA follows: TGTGCCAGCAACCCATCAGCGGGAGTACGGACCGGGGAGCTGTTTTTT. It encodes CASNPSAGVRTGELFF.

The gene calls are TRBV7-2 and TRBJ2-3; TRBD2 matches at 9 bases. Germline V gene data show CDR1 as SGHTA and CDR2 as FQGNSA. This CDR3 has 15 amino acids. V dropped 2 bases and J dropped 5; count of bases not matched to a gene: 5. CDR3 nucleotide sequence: TGTGCCAGCAGCTTAAGGCGGGGGGGCGGAGATACGCAGTATTTT. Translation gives CASSLRRGGGDTQYF.

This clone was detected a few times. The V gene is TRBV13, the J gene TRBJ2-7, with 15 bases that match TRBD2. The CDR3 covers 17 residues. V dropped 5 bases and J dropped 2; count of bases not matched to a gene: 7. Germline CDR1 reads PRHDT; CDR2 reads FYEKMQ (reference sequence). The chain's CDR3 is CASSLGTSGRFTYEQYF. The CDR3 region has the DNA TGTGCCAGCAGCCTTGGGACTAGCGGGAGGTTCACCTACGAGCAGTACTTC.

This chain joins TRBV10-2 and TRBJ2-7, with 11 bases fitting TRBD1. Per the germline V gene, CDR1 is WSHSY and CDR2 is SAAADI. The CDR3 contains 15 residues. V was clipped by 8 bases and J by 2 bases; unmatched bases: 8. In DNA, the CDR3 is TGCGCCAGCGCTGACAGGGACAGGGGGACCTACGAGCAGTACTTC. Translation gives CASADRDRGTYEQYF.

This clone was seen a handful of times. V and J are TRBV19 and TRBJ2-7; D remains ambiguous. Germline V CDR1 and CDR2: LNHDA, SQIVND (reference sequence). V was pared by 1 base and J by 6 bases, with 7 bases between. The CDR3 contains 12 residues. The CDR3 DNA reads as TGTGCCAGTAGTATAGGGCTAACCGAGCAGTACTTC. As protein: CASSIGLTEQYF.